The 23 T cell receptor beta chains given below trace back to one sample, sequenced in a study of beta chain features in type 1 diabetes. Study results and limitations: In every one of the four CD4+ subsets, TCRB CDR3s were moderately but significantly shorter in Type 1 diabetes patients.

All of the isolated RNA was reverse transcribed, so expressed TCRB transcripts were sequenced. Clones were sequenced by immunoSEQ multiplex PCR, and TCRdb holds only the in-frame ones, with some missing. The repertoire consists of 640,000 or so clones, with over 12% occurring once and the leading ten covering 0.03% to 0.04%. These receptors' antigens are unknown. Material: naive CD4+ T cells from blood. The source is a man aged 18 to 35 with type 1 diabetes.

This clone has more than one count but fewer than ten. The chain is built from TRBV28 and TRBJ1-2; D not certain. The CDR3 totals 13 residues. Germline V CDR1 and CDR2: MDHEN, SYDVKM. V was clipped by 3 bases and J by 3 bases, with 8 bases between them. The CDR3 region is CASSFSRHYGYTF. The DNA for the CDR3 is TGTGCCAGCAGTTTCAGCAGGCACTATGGCTACACCTTC.

The V and J genes are TRBV5-1 and TRBJ1-1, with D unclear. CDR1 SGHRS and CDR2 YFSETQ come from the germline V gene. Trimming left V 0 bases short and J 3 bases short, with 9 bases between. CDR3 length: 14 amino acids. CDR3 loop: CASSLVVADTEAFF. The CDR3 DNA reads as TGCGCCAGCAGCTTGGTAGTGGCGGACACTGAAGCTTTCTTT.

This clone came up a few times. The chain uses TRBV28 and TRBJ2-1; possibly TRBD2 for D (5 bases). The CDR3 is made up of 10 amino acids. Trimming left V 8 bases short and J 15 bases short, with 14 bases between. The V gene's germline CDR1 is MDHEN and CDR2 SYDVKM. The CDR3 DNA is TGTGCCAGCGGCGCGTCCGAGGGGTTCTTC. It specifies CASGASEGFF.

CDR3 protein: CSVETGYGYTF. For the CDR3, the DNA is TGCAGCGTTGAGACAGGGTATGGCTACACCTTC. V is TRBV29-1 and J is TRBJ1-2; the match to TRBD1 covers 7 bases. The trim removed 3 bases at V and 5 bases at J, leaving 0 bases unmatched. Germline values: CDR1 SQVTM, CDR2 ANQGSEA. CDR3 length: 11 residues.

This clone has a single count. The V gene is TRBV7-3, the J gene TRBJ2-6; TRBD2 is a possible D gene (5 bases). V lost 5 bases, J lost 3 bases, and 14 bases lay in between. CDR1 SGHTA and CDR2 FQGTGA come from the germline V gene. The CDR3 covers 16 residues. The CDR3 nucleotides read TGTGCCAGCAGCCCCTCGGGCGGGTTTGGGGCCAACGTCCTGACTTTC. Amino acids: CASSPSGGFGANVLTF.

This chain uses TRBV6-5 with TRBJ2-7, with TRBD2 matching 8 bases. Germline V CDR1 and CDR2: MNHEY, SVGAGI. J gave up 1 base and V 0 bases, and 2 bases lay outside the gene matches. The CDR3 consists of 15 residues. The CDR3 DNA sequence: TGTGCCAGCAGTTACTCAGTAGCGGGGTCCTACGAGCAGTACTTC. Its protein is CASSYSVAGSYEQYF.

This clone was found a few times. Within the sample, other DNA sequences also encode this same CDR3. CDR3 protein: CASSSQGNTEAFF. CDR3 DNA: TGTGCCAGCAGCTCACAGGGGAACACTGAAGCTTTCTTT. V gene TRBV7-2 combines with J gene TRBJ1-1, with D possibly matching TRBD1 (6 bases). Trimming cost V 4 bases and J 1 base, with 7 bases left between them. The CDR3 runs to 13 residues. Germline V lookup: CDR1 SGHTA, CDR2 FQGNSA.

This clone was observed a few times. This chain joins TRBV11-2 and TRBJ2-5; TRBD1 or TRBD2 may be the D gene (5 bases each). The CDR3 covers 16 residues. Germline V gene lookup returns CDR1 SGHAT and CDR2 FQNNGV. The V and J ends lost 2 bases and 0 bases respectively, with 13 bases between them. CDR3 DNA sequence: TGTGCCAGCAGCTTATTCAGGGACGATTACCAAGAGACCCAGTACTTC. This translates into CASSLFRDDYQETQYF.

The gene calls are TRBV7-9 and TRBJ1-1, with D tentatively TRBD1 (6 bases). The CDR3 is 15 residues long. V gave up 5 bases and J gave up 6 bases, with 19 bases separating them. Germline CDR1 and CDR2: SEHNR and FQNEAQ (reference sequence). This CDR3 is CASSPIPGALAEAFF. Here the CDR3 DNA reads TGTGCCAGCAGCCCCATCCCAGGGGCCTTGGCTGAAGCTTTCTTT.

In its sample, this clone was seen a few times. The rearrangement links TRBV11-3 to TRBJ2-5; D is perhaps TRBD2 (6 bases). Germline CDR1 and CDR2: SGHNT and YENEEA. The CDR3 runs to 15 residues. Trimming took 5 bases from V and 5 from J, leaving 18 bases between them. The CDR3 sequence is CASSPGDGGEETQYF. The CDR3 nucleotides are TGTGCCAGCAGCCCCGGAGACGGGGGAGAGGAGACCCAGTACTTC.

This sequence joins TRBV6-1 and TRBJ2-4; a possible D gene is TRBD2 (6 bases). CDR1 and CDR2 from the germline V gene are MNHNS and SASEGT. This CDR3 comprises 15 residues. Between the trimmed V and J ends, which lost 2 bases and 1 base, there was a span of 9 bases. The CDR3 DNA reads as TGTGCCAGCAGTGAATGGAGCGGGGCCAAAAACATTCAGTACTTC. Residues: CASSEWSGAKNIQYF.

This clone was observed at least ten times. CDR3 sequence reads: CAVTSGSMAQYF. The CDR3 bases are TGTGCCGTTACTAGCGGGAGTATGGCGCAGTATTTT. The chain employs TRBV10-3 and TRBJ2-3; 11 bases are shared with TRBD2. The germline gives CDR1 ENHRY, CDR2 SYGVKD. The length of the CDR3 is 12 residues. Trimming at V came to 11 bases and at J to 10 bases, leaving 8 bases not matched to a gene.

The chain links TRBV6-1 to TRBJ1-6; no definite D call. This CDR3 contains 10 residues. In germline, CDR1 is MNHNS, CDR2 SASEGT. The germline V and J ends were trimmed by 1 base and 17 bases, with 6 bases remaining between them. The CDR3 protein is CASSEEGIHF. The DNA for the CDR3 is TGTGCCAGCAGTGAAGAGGGTATCCACTTT.

This clone was observed a handful of times. The chain uses TRBV29-1 and TRBJ2-7; 9 bases are a match to TRBD2. The CDR3 runs to 13 residues. Germline CDR1 is SQVTM and CDR2 is ANQGSEA. Trimming removed 6 bases from V and 5 bases from J; junction bases left unmatched: 8. The CDR3 sequence: CSVAGLAKDEQYF. The DNA for the CDR3 is TGCAGCGTGGCGGGACTAGCCAAAGACGAGCAGTACTTC.

This chain uses TRBV9 with TRBJ1-5; D unresolved. The length of the CDR3 is 14 residues. The V end lost 0 bases, the J end lost 7 bases, and 11 bases lay between the germline ends. CDR1 and CDR2 from the germline V gene are SGDLS and YYNGEE. The CDR3 DNA is TGTGCCAGCAGCGTAGATTCGAGGGAACAGCCCCAGCATTTT. Translation gives CASSVDSREQPQHF.

The sample holds a few counts of this clone. The chain has TRBV5-1 and TRBJ1-1; D is ambiguous. Germline CDR1 reads SGHRS; CDR2 reads YFSETQ. This CDR3 is built from 15 residues. Trimming shortened V by 3 bases and J by 8 bases, and 20 bases separated the two germline ends. The CDR3, as DNA: TGCGCCAGCAGCTACCCTACGGGAGGAGACGACGAAGCTTTCTTT. Its translation: CASSYPTGGDDEAFF.

This clone was recorded once. The gene calls are TRBV9 and TRBJ2-7; 7 nucleotides align to TRBD2. Per the germline V gene, CDR1 is SGDLS and CDR2 is YYNGEE. V shed 2 bases, J shed 3 bases, and the junction held 5 bases outside the gene matches. The CDR3 has 14 residues. The CDR3 reads CASSVGLGDYEQYF. The DNA of the CDR3 is TGTGCCAGCAGCGTCGGACTAGGGGACTACGAGCAGTACTTC. The full variable domain, in which reference TRBV9 and TRBJ2-7 provide the parts outside the CDR3, is DSGVTQTPKHLITATGQRVTLRCSPRSGDLSVYWYQQSLDQGLQFLIQYYNGEERAKGNILERFSAQQFPDLHSELNLSSLELGDSALYFCASSVGLGDYEQYFGPGTRLTVT.

The rearrangement links TRBV6-1 to TRBJ1-1; no reliable D call. This CDR3 comprises 15 residues. The germline V gene has CDR1 MNHNS and CDR2 SASEGT. V was cut by 0 bases and J by 0 bases, with 8 bases left in between. The CDR3 sequence: CASSEARTMNTEAFF. The CDR3 region has the DNA TGTGCCAGCAGTGAAGCAAGGACTATGAACACTGAAGCTTTCTTT.

This clone was found a few times. This same CDR3 is encoded by further DNA sequences in the sample. The chain employs TRBV25-1 and TRBJ2-7; D is uncertain. V was shortened by 1 base and J by 0 bases, with 7 bases between the two germline ends. The CDR3 is 14 amino acids. Germline CDR1 and CDR2: MGHDK and SYGVNS. The CDR3 DNA reads TGTGCCAGCAGTGAATTGGGGTCCTCCTACGAGCAGTACTTC. It translates to CASSELGSSYEQYF.

The V gene is TRBV9, the J gene TRBJ2-1; D may be TRBD2 (6 bases). This CDR3 spans 15 amino acids. V was cut by 0 bases and J by 5 bases, with 12 bases left in between. Germline V gene data show CDR1 as SGDLS and CDR2 as YYNGEE. The CDR3 is CASSVGGTQNNEQFF. The CDR3 bases are TGTGCCAGCAGCGTAGGTGGGACTCAAAACAATGAGCAGTTCTTC.

This clone showed up just a few times. The chain recombines TRBV5-4 with TRBJ2-2, with a tentative D call TRBD2 (7 bases). The CDR3 runs to 14 residues. Germline-derived CDR1 and CDR2 are SGHNT and YYREEE (reference sequence). V lost 4 bases and J lost 8, with 15 bases in between. The CDR3 nucleotides read TGTGCCAGCAGCGATACAGGGAGGGCGGGGGAGCTGTTTTTT. Translated: CASSDTGRAGELFF.

This clone was observed a few times. CDR3 sequence: CASSQRGGGGTDTQYF. CDR3 coding DNA: TGTGCCAGCAGCCAACGGGGCGGAGGGGGCACAGATACGCAGTATTTT. This chain links TRBV13 with TRBJ2-3; a weak D match, TRBD2 (6 bases). CDR1 and CDR2 from the germline V gene are PRHDT and FYEKMQ (reference sequence). The CDR3 covers 16 residues. Trimming pared 5 bases from V and 1 base from J, leaving 16 bases between.

The V call is TRBV10-3, the J call TRBJ2-3, with D uncertain. The ends were cut back, 3 bases at V and 0 bases at J, with 13 bases in the middle. CDR1 is ENHRY and CDR2 is SYGVKD in the germline V gene. This CDR3 has 16 amino acids. The chain's CDR3 is CAISDFGRSSTDTQYF. The CDR3 nucleotides read TGTGCCATCAGTGATTTCGGCAGGAGTAGCACAGATACGCAGTATTTT.